These T cell receptor beta chains were read from a single sample in a study of cytomegalovirus exposure and HLA in healthy donors. This table comes from immunoSEQ multiplex PCR, and its TCRdb copy is limited to in-frame clones, with some not included. Here the sample spans over 90,000 clones, 65% to 80% being singletons. Sample: PBMCs. The receptors here all came from a woman in her 70s in good health and CMV-seropositive. CDR3s include the opening cysteine and the closing phenylalanine or tryptophan. The D gene is left open where the match is weak. Expanded clones get a size class; other rows say once, few or many, or leave the size out.

CASSLGGTGVYNEQFF,TGCGCCAGCAGCTTGGGGGGGACAGGGGTCTACAATGAGCAGTTCTTC,TRBV5-1,TRBJ2-1,TRBD1,-
CASSLGRNGYEQYF,TGTGCCAGCAGCTTGGGTAGAAATGGCTACGAGCAGTACTTC,TRBV5-4,TRBJ2-7,-,-
CAISELGTNEAFF,TGTGCCATCAGTGAGCTTGGGACAAATGAAGCTTTCTTT,TRBV10-3,TRBJ1-1,-,-
CASSSGTSGLTYNEQFF,TGTGCCAGCAGCTCCGGGACTAGCGGCCTTACTTACAATGAGCAGTTCTTC,TRBV7-2,TRBJ2-1,TRBD2,-
CASSAQGSGDTQYF,TGTGCCAGCAGCGCCCAGGGATCCGGAGATACGCAGTATTTT,TRBV7-3,TRBJ2-3,-,once
CASSHPGTGNYNEQFF,TGCGCCAGCAGCCACCCCGGGACAGGGAACTACAATGAGCAGTTCTTC,TRBV4-1,TRBJ2-1,TRBD1,-
CASTPYGLDNEQFF,TGTGCCAGCACTCCCTACGGACTAGACAATGAGCAGTTCTTC,TRBV27,TRBJ2-1,TRBD2,-
CASSQVGQGSGGELFF,TGTGCCAGCAGCCAAGTGGGACAGGGGAGTGGCGGGGAGCTGTTTTTT,TRBV4-2,TRBJ2-2,TRBD1,-
CASREVAYNSPLHF,TGTGCCAGTCGGGAGGTGGCCTATAATTCACCCCTCCACTTT,TRBV6-6,TRBJ1-6,-,few
CASSIGNSPLHF,TGTGCCAGTAGTATCGGTAATTCACCCCTCCACTTT,TRBV19,TRBJ1-6,-,-
CASSDRGAYSNQPQHF,TGTGCCAGTAGTGACCGCGGGGCGTATAGCAATCAGCCCCAGCATTTT,TRBV19,TRBJ1-5,-,-
CASTRGATVTTDTQYF,TGTGCCAGCACCAGGGGAGCCACCGTGACAACAGATACGCAGTATTTT,TRBV27,TRBJ2-3,-,-
CASSLDGSGDSYEQYF,TGTGCCAGCAGCTTAGACGGGTCAGGGGATTCCTACGAGCAGTACTTC,TRBV11-3,TRBJ2-7,-,few
CASSLWDRKGNTIYF,TGTGCCAGCAGTTTATGGGACAGGAAAGGAAACACCATATATTTT,TRBV28,TRBJ1-3,TRBD1,-
CASSSSEGGRTEAFF,TGCGCCAGCAGCTCCAGCGAGGGAGGGCGGACTGAAGCTTTCTTT,TRBV5-1,TRBJ1-1,-,-
CASSYTGTLHF,TGTGCCAGCAGCTACACAGGGACCCTCCACTTT,TRBV2,TRBJ1-6,-,-
CASGGGGYEQYF,TGTGCCAGCGGCGGGGGGGGGTACGAGCAGTACTTC,TRBV7-2,TRBJ2-7,TRBD2,-
CASSAGQGNQPQHF,TGTGCTAGCAGCGCCGGACAGGGAAATCAGCCCCAGCATTTT,TRBV7-7,TRBJ1-5,TRBD1,-
CASRNRQGGNTEAFF,TGTGCCAGCAGGAATAGACAGGGGGGGAACACTGAAGCTTTCTTT,TRBV2,TRBJ1-1,TRBD1,-
CASSLDRNYGYTF,TGCGCCAGCAGCTTAGACAGGAACTATGGCTACACCTTC,TRBV5-1,TRBJ1-2,-,-
CASSQYTRLAGVGGEVKWKVF,TGTGCCAGCAGCCAATATACAAGACTAGCAGGGGTAGGGGGGGAGGTTAAGTGGAAAGTCTTC,TRBV2,TRBJ2-1,-,few
CASSPGGAGANVLTF,TGTGCCAGCAGTCCCGGAGGGGCTGGGGCCAACGTCCTGACTTTC,TRBV28,TRBJ2-6,-,-
CASSLSNEQFF,TGTGCCAGCAGCTTGAGTAATGAGCAGTTCTTC,TRBV7-3,TRBJ2-1,-,-
CAWKNSGLHSYEQYF,TGTGCCTGGAAGAACTCGGGACTACACTCCTACGAGCAGTACTTC,TRBV30,TRBJ2-7,TRBD2,-
CASRGTGGTSSYNEQFF,TGTGCCAGTAGAGGGACAGGGGGGACGAGCTCCTACAATGAGCAGTTCTTC,TRBV19,TRBJ2-1,TRBD1,-
CASRPREAGANVLTF,TGTGCCAGCAGACCTAGGGAGGCCGGGGCCAACGTCCTGACTTTC,TRBV6-1,TRBJ2-6,-,-
CASSYGGTGFNNEQFF,TGTGCCAGCAGTTACGGAGGGACAGGGTTCAACAATGAGCAGTTCTTC,TRBV6-5,TRBJ2-1,TRBD1,-
CASSSFGRGNSYEQYF,TGTGCCAGCAGCTCGTTCGGTCGGGGGAACTCCTACGAGCAGTACTTC,TRBV7-2,TRBJ2-7,-,-
CASGEQGAIDEQYF,TGTGCTAGTGGGGAACAGGGGGCTATCGACGAGCAGTACTTC,TRBV12-5,TRBJ2-7,TRBD1,-
CASSLDPGRAVGETQYF,TGTGCCAGCAGCTTAGATCCGGGCAGGGCCGTTGGGGAGACCCAGTACTTC,TRBV11-2,TRBJ2-5,-,-
CASSPPRGEQFF,TGTGCCAGCAGCCCACCCAGGGGTGAGCAGTTCTTC,TRBV7-6,TRBJ2-1,-,-
CASSVKSGNQPQHF,TGTGCCAGCAGTGTTAAATCGGGTAATCAGCCCCAGCATTTT,TRBV2,TRBJ1-5,-,-
CASSRTANTGELFF,TGTGCCAGCAGCCGGACAGCGAACACCGGGGAGCTGTTTTTT,TRBV5-5,TRBJ2-2,-,once
CASRGDRVAEKLFF,TGTGCCAGCAGGGGGGACAGGGTGGCTGAAAAACTGTTTTTT,TRBV2,TRBJ1-4,TRBD1,-
CASSLYEGSGANVLTF,TGTGCCAGCAGCTTATATGAGGGATCGGGGGCCAACGTCCTGACTTTC,TRBV7-3,TRBJ2-6,-,-
CASSQIRLASGELFF,TGCGCCAGCAGCCAGATAAGACTAGCTTCCGGGGAGCTGTTTTTT,TRBV4-1,TRBJ2-2,TRBD2,-
CASSLVGGQETQYF,TGCGCCAGCAGCTTGGTCGGGGGCCAAGAGACCCAGTACTTC,TRBV5-1,TRBJ2-5,-,-
CASSVEEGRGAASTDTQYF,TGTGCCAGCAGCGTAGAGGAGGGTCGGGGAGCGGCAAGCACAGATACGCAGTATTTT,TRBV9,TRBJ2-3,-,-
CASSERGRAGHQPQHF,TGTGCCAGCAGTGAAAGGGGGCGGGCAGGGCATCAGCCCCAGCATTTT,TRBV6-1,TRBJ1-5,TRBD1,few
CATSRDRSGGADEQFF,TGTGCCACCAGCAGAGATAGGAGCGGGGGGGCCGATGAGCAGTTCTTC,TRBV15,TRBJ2-1,TRBD2,-
CASSVGTRGNEQYF,TGTGCCAGCAGTGTAGGGACTAGGGGCAACGAGCAGTACTTC,TRBV2,TRBJ2-7,TRBD2,-
CASSQDRGLYNEQFF,TGCGCCAGCAGCCAAGACAGGGGTCTCTACAATGAGCAGTTCTTC,TRBV4-1,TRBJ2-1,-,once
CASSIAAPSSYEQYF,TGTGCCAGTAGTATCGCCGCGCCGAGCTCCTACGAGCAGTACTTC,TRBV19,TRBJ2-7,-,-
CSVGTGGVRGYTF,TGCAGCGTTGGGACAGGGGGCGTACGGGGCTACACCTTC,TRBV29-1,TRBJ1-2,TRBD1,-
CASSPGVLAGTSTDTQYF,TGCGCCAGCAGCCCGGGGGTACTAGCGGGAACTAGCACAGATACGCAGTATTTT,TRBV5-1,TRBJ2-3,TRBD2,-
CALGGKPGELFF,TGTGCCCTCGGGGGTAAGCCCGGGGAGCTGTTTTTT,TRBV6-6,TRBJ2-2,-,once
CASRVPSHNEQFF,TGTGCCAGCCGGGTCCCATCCCACAATGAGCAGTTCTTC,TRBV27,TRBJ2-1,-,-
CASSQAAGTTSTDTQYF,TGCGCCAGCAGCCAAGCCGCCGGGACAACTAGCACAGATACGCAGTATTTT,TRBV4-1,TRBJ2-3,-,-
CATYDRVGYTF,TGTGCCACCTACGACAGGGTTGGCTACACCTTC,TRBV15,TRBJ1-2,TRBD1,-
CASSFTTLEQFF,TGTGCCAGCAGCTTTACCACTCTTGAGCAGTTCTTC,TRBV11-2,TRBJ2-1,-,-
CASSSPGTGELFF,TGTGCCAGCAGTTCCCCCGGCACCGGGGAGCTGTTTTTT,TRBV28,TRBJ2-2,-,-
CASSPLFLAGVAGELFF,TGTGCCAGCTCACCACTTTTCCTAGCGGGAGTCGCCGGGGAGCTGTTTTTT,TRBV18,TRBJ2-2,TRBD2,-
CASSLTTGANVLTF,TGTGCCAGCAGCCTGACTACAGGGGCCAACGTCCTGACTTTC,TRBV5-5,TRBJ2-6,-,-
CASSRQRSSYEQYF,TGTGCCAGCAGTCGACAGCGTTCTTCCTACGAGCAGTACTTC,TRBV6-5,TRBJ2-7,-,-
CASSSQVKRGGVYEQYF,TGTGCCAGCAGTTCGCAGGTAAAGCGGGGGGGCGTCTACGAGCAGTACTTC,TRBV28,TRBJ2-7,TRBD2,-
CASSSRGETQYF,TGTGCCAGCAGTTCCCGGGGTGAGACCCAGTACTTC,TRBV6-6,TRBJ2-5,-,-